This TCR beta chain is from a study of blood T cell repertoires in COVID-19. Looking at the study overall: Samples representing acute and convalescent COVID-19 were sourced from the United States, Italy and Spain.

The table lists this clone with a count of one. Profiled with immunoSEQ multiplex PCR; TCRdb holds only in-frame clones, not every one. The profile covers about 66,000 clones, with approximately 86% appearing a single time and just under 7% taken by the ten largest. Germline V lookup: CDR1 LNHDA, CDR2 SQIVND (reference sequence). CDR3 length: 18 amino acids. V was clipped by 5 bases and J by 2 bases; unmatched bases: 12. Material: peripheral blood. The TCR comes from a man aged 50-60 years with active COVID-19. The chain employs TRBV19 and TRBJ1-5; 10 bases map to TRBD1. The CDR3 loop reads CASSPRPTGGAGNQPQHF. The CDR3 DNA reads as TGTGCCAGTAGTCCCCGGCCGACAGGGGGCGCTGGCAATCAGCCCCAGCATTTT.